The rows below give T cell receptor beta chains drawn from one sample of a study of shared clonotypes between healthy human individuals. Clones were sequenced by immunoSEQ multiplex PCR, and TCRdb holds only the in-frame ones, with some missing. The sample contains about 600,000 clones, around 76% of which appear only once. Sequenced material: PBMCs. Receptors were obtained from a woman in her 40s in good health. Some clones in this sample may be carry-over from other donors' samples. CDR3s include the opening cysteine and the closing phenylalanine or tryptophan. Fields, in order: D gene, J gene, clone size, V gene, CDR3 DNA, CDR3 protein. D genes are given only for firm matches. Size is omitted from some rows. Given values are once, few, many or a class for expanded clones.

D: TRBD1
J: TRBJ1-3
size: NA
V: TRBV19
DNA: TGTGCCAGTAGTGCCTCAGGACAGGGCACTGGAAACACCATATATTTT
CDR3: CASSASGQGTGNTIYF

D: TRBD2
J: TRBJ2-1
size: NA
V: TRBV9
DNA: TGTGCCAGCTCCCGACTAGCGGGAGGGGATGAGCAGTTCTTC
CDR3: CASSRLAGGDEQFF

D: TRBD2
J: TRBJ2-5
size: NA
V: TRBV7-9
DNA: TGTGCCAGCAGCCCCACTAGCGGGAGAAATCAAGAGACCCAGTACTTC
CDR3: CASSPTSGRNQETQYF

D: TRBD2
J: TRBJ2-3
size: NA
V: TRBV6-5
DNA: TGTGCCAGCAGCCATAGCGGGAGGGAAATGGATACGCAGTATTTT
CDR3: CASSHSGREMDTQYF

D: NA
J: TRBJ1-1
size: NA
V: TRBV5-1
DNA: TGCGCCAGCAGCGAAGCAACTGGGGGCGCGACTGAAGCTTTCTTT
CDR3: CASSEATGGATEAFF

D: TRBD2
J: TRBJ2-4
size: NA
V: TRBV30
DNA: TGTGCCTCTCCGGGACTAGGTGACATTCAGTACTTC
CDR3: CASPGLGDIQYF

D: NA
J: TRBJ2-1
size: NA
V: TRBV29-1
DNA: TGCAGCGTTGAAGGTTCCAGGAGCAATGAGCAGTTCTTC
CDR3: CSVEGSRSNEQFF

D: TRBD1
J: TRBJ1-2
size: NA
V: TRBV19
DNA: TGTGCCAGTAGTACGGACAGGAACAACTATGGCTACACCTTC
CDR3: CASSTDRNNYGYTF

D: TRBD2
J: TRBJ2-1
size: NA
V: TRBV28
DNA: TGTGCCAGCCCGGGACTAGCGGGAGACTCAATTTGCGAGCAGTTCTTC
CDR3: CASPGLAGDSICEQFF

D: TRBD2
J: TRBJ2-2
size: NA
V: TRBV11-3
DNA: TGTGCCAGCGGCTGGGGACTAGCGGGAGGGCGCCCCGGGGAGCTGTTTTTT
CDR3: CASGWGLAGGRPGELFF

D: TRBD1
J: TRBJ1-3
size: NA
V: TRBV11-2
DNA: TGTGCCAGCAGCCTCAGACAGGGAACGACCATATATTTT
CDR3: CASSLRQGTTIYF

D: TRBD1
J: TRBJ2-1
size: many
V: TRBV6-1
DNA: TGTGCCAGCAGTGTAAGGACAGGGGGCTACAATGAGCAGTTCTTC
CDR3: CASSVRTGGYNEQFF

D: NA
J: TRBJ2-3
size: NA
V: TRBV29-1
DNA: TGCAGCGTGGGGACTGCTACGCAGTATTTT
CDR3: CSVGTATQYF

D: NA
J: TRBJ1-6
size: NA
V: TRBV6-4
DNA: TGTGCCAGCAGTGAATCCGGAAATTCACCCCTCCACTTT
CDR3: CASSESGNSPLHF

D: NA
J: TRBJ2-2
size: once
V: TRBV7-3
DNA: TGTGCCAGCAGCATAACAAGGACTGGAAACACCGGGGAGCTGTTTTTT
CDR3: CASSITRTGNTGELFF

D: TRBD1
J: TRBJ2-2
size: NA
V: TRBV2
DNA: TGTGCCAGCAGCACAGACAGGGGCGCAACCGGGGAGCTGTTTTTT
CDR3: CASSTDRGATGELFF

D: TRBD1
J: TRBJ2-3
size: NA
V: TRBV7-2
DNA: TGTGCCAGCAGCACCTCAGGGGGTCGCACAGATACGCAGTATTTT
CDR3: CASSTSGGRTDTQYF

D: TRBD1
J: TRBJ1-4
size: NA
V: TRBV4-1
DNA: TGCGCCAGCAGCCCAGCGGGGACAGGGGGCGAAGAAAAACTGTTTTTT
CDR3: CASSPAGTGGEEKLFF

D: NA
J: TRBJ2-1
size: NA
V: TRBV7-6
DNA: TGTGCCAGCAGCTTAGGCTCCTTGGGCACCTACAATGAGCAGTTCTTC
CDR3: CASSLGSLGTYNEQFF

D: TRBD2
J: TRBJ2-7
size: NA
V: TRBV6-1
DNA: TGTGCCACCCTAAGCGGGAGGGCCAACTACGAGCAGTACTTC
CDR3: CATLSGRANYEQYF

D: TRBD2
J: TRBJ2-1
size: few
V: TRBV7-8
DNA: TGTGCCAGCAGCATTAGCGGGATTAACAATGAGCAGTTCTTC
CDR3: CASSISGINNEQFF

D: NA
J: TRBJ2-7
size: NA
V: TRBV6-1
DNA: TGTGCCAGCACTCCGTCCCGACTCGAGCAGTACTTC
CDR3: CASTPSRLEQYF

D: TRBD2
J: TRBJ2-2
size: NA
V: TRBV5-4
DNA: TGTGCCAGCAGGCTGGGACTAGCGGGAGCGGACACCGGGGAGCTGTTTTTT
CDR3: CASRLGLAGADTGELFF

D: NA
J: TRBJ1-2
size: NA
V: TRBV30
DNA: TGTGCCTGGACTCTCGGGCCCTACTATGGCTACACCTTC
CDR3: CAWTLGPYYGYTF

D: TRBD1
J: TRBJ1-2
size: NA
V: TRBV2
DNA: TGTGCCAGGAGGGAGGGGGCGAGCGGCTACACCTTC
CDR3: CARREGASGYTF

D: TRBD1
J: TRBJ2-5
size: NA
V: TRBV18
DNA: TGTGCCAGCTCACCCCGGGACAGGGGGCTGGAGACCCAGTACTTC
CDR3: CASSPRDRGLETQYF

D: NA
J: TRBJ1-5
size: few
V: TRBV15
DNA: TGTGCCACCAGGGCAACAGGACAGCCCCAGCATTTT
CDR3: CATRATGQPQHF

D: TRBD1
J: TRBJ2-7
size: NA
V: TRBV7-8
DNA: TGTGCCAGCAGCTTAGAGGACAGGGGAAGCTACGAGCAGTACTTC
CDR3: CASSLEDRGSYEQYF

D: TRBD1
J: TRBJ1-4
size: NA
V: TRBV18
DNA: TGTGCCAGCTCACCTTCCAGTAACAGGGGAGGTGAAAAACTGTTTTTT
CDR3: CASSPSSNRGGEKLFF

D: NA
J: TRBJ2-3
size: NA
V: TRBV7-6
DNA: TGTGCCAGCAGCACCACTTTCAGGGGACATACGCAGTATTTT
CDR3: CASSTTFRGHTQYF

D: TRBD2
J: TRBJ2-7
size: NA
V: TRBV4-2
DNA: TGTGCCAGCAGCCAAGATTGGCTAGCGGGAGAAAAGAGGGAGCAGTACTTC
CDR3: CASSQDWLAGEKREQYF

D: NA
J: TRBJ1-5
size: many
V: TRBV5-1
DNA: TGCGCCAGCAGCTCGGATGGACAGAGTCAGCCCCAGCATTTT
CDR3: CASSSDGQSQPQHF

D: NA
J: TRBJ2-1
size: NA
V: TRBV7-2
DNA: TGTGCCAGCAGCTCCCAGACTACCTACAATGAGCAGTTCTTC
CDR3: CASSSQTTYNEQFF

D: TRBD2
J: TRBJ2-1
size: NA
V: TRBV11-2
DNA: TGTGCCAGCAGCTTAGTTGCTAGCGGGACCAATGAGCAGTTCTTC
CDR3: CASSLVASGTNEQFF

D: TRBD1
J: TRBJ1-5
size: NA
V: TRBV6-6
DNA: TGTGCCAGCAGTGACAGGGGCGATCAGCCCCAGCATTTT
CDR3: CASSDRGDQPQHF

D: NA
J: TRBJ1-3
size: NA
V: TRBV9
DNA: TGTGCCAGCAGCGTCGACTCTGGAAACACCATATATTTT
CDR3: CASSVDSGNTIYF

D: TRBD2
J: TRBJ2-1
size: few
V: TRBV7-3
DNA: TGTGCCAGCAGCTCAACCGGGACTAGCGGGAGGGCCGGGAATGAGCAGTTCTTC
CDR3: CASSSTGTSGRAGNEQFF

D: NA
J: TRBJ1-2
size: NA
V: TRBV28
DNA: TGTGCCAGCAGTTTATTATCGGGGGGCGTGAACTATGGCTACACCTTC
CDR3: CASSLLSGGVNYGYTF

D: TRBD2
J: TRBJ2-1
size: NA
V: TRBV7-2
DNA: TGTGCCAGCAGCGATAGCGGGAGGACTTACAATGAGCAGTTCTTC
CDR3: CASSDSGRTYNEQFF

D: TRBD2
J: TRBJ2-3
size: NA
V: TRBV10-3
DNA: TGTGCCATCAGTGGGGGACTAGGAGGCGATACGCAGTATTTT
CDR3: CAISGGLGGDTQYF

D: NA
J: TRBJ2-7
size: once
V: TRBV7-9
DNA: TGTGCCAGCAGCTCTGCTCGGACAAGCTACGAGCAGTACTTC
CDR3: CASSSARTSYEQYF

D: NA
J: TRBJ1-2
size: NA
V: TRBV10-3
DNA: TGTGCCATCAGTGAGTCTTATAATGGCTACACCTTC
CDR3: CAISESYNGYTF

D: NA
J: TRBJ2-1
size: NA
V: TRBV6-6
DNA: TGTGCCAGCAGTTACGGGACCCGAGAGGGTGGTGAGCAGTTCTTC
CDR3: CASSYGTREGGEQFF

D: NA
J: TRBJ2-2
size: NA
V: TRBV9
DNA: TGTGCCAGCAGCGTAGCGACAGGTGACACCGGGGAGCTGTTTTTT
CDR3: CASSVATGDTGELFF

D: NA
J: TRBJ2-2
size: once
V: TRBV18
DNA: TGTGCCAGCTCAAACTCGGGTTTCGCGAACACCGGGGAGCTGTTTTTT
CDR3: CASSNSGFANTGELFF

D: TRBD2
J: TRBJ2-7
size: NA
V: TRBV7-8
DNA: TGTGCCAGCAGCTTTATAGCGGGAGACCCCTACGAGCAGTACTTC
CDR3: CASSFIAGDPYEQYF

D: TRBD2
J: TRBJ2-3
size: few
V: TRBV7-2
DNA: TGTGCCAGCAGCTTAGACCTAGCGGGGTTTACGCAGTATTTT
CDR3: CASSLDLAGFTQYF

D: NA
J: TRBJ2-7
size: NA
V: TRBV9
DNA: TGTGCCAGCAGCGCCTGGGACGGAACGGCCGGTGAGCAGTACTTC
CDR3: CASSAWDGTAGEQYF

D: TRBD2
J: TRBJ2-5
size: once
V: TRBV7-3
DNA: TGTGCCAGCAGCCCCCTAGCGGGAGGGCCGTTTGAGACCCAGTACTTC
CDR3: CASSPLAGGPFETQYF

D: NA
J: TRBJ1-6
size: NA
V: TRBV14
DNA: TGTGCCAGCAGCGACAACACAGGTTTCTATAATTCACCCCTCCACTTT
CDR3: CASSDNTGFYNSPLHF

D: NA
J: TRBJ1-5
size: NA
V: TRBV5-1
DNA: TGCGCCAGCAGCCGAATGCCTAGCAATCAGCCCCAGCATTTT
CDR3: CASSRMPSNQPQHF

D: NA
J: TRBJ1-1
size: NA
V: TRBV30
DNA: TGTGCCTGGGCTACTCAGGGTAGGTTGCGGGCTTTCTTT
CDR3: CAWATQGRLRAFF

D: NA
J: TRBJ2-7
size: NA
V: TRBV6-1
DNA: TGTGCCAGCGGCCTCTCGGACTGGTACGAGCAGTACTTC
CDR3: CASGLSDWYEQYF

D: NA
J: TRBJ1-1
size: NA
V: TRBV28
DNA: TGTGCCAGCACCAAGGCGGGGGGCGACAACACTGAAGCTTTCTTT
CDR3: CASTKAGGDNTEAFF